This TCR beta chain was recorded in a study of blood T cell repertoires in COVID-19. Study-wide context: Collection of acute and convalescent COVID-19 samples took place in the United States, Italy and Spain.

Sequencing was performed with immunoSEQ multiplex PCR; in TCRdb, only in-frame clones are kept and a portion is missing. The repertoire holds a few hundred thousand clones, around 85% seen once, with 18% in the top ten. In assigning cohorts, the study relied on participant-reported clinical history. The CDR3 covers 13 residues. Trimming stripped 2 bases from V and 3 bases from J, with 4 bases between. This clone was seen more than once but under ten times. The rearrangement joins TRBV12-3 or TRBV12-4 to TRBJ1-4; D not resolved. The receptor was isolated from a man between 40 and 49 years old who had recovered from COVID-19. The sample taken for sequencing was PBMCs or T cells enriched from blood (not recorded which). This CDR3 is CASSLLPNEKLFF. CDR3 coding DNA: TGTGCCAGCAGTTTACTACCTAATGAAAAACTGTTTTTT.